The present T cell receptor (beta chain) was sequenced within a study of vaccination and CD4 T cells after COVID-19. Cultured CD4+ T cell DNA was sequenced using the Oncomine TCR Beta short-read assay. TCRdb re-derived calls from the PCR reads in MiXCR, one entry per CDR3 protein. The table includes about 14,000 distinct CDR3 sequences, approximately 40% detected once. Findings and caveats of the study: Researchers report that a median about 86% of reactive clones in convalescent patients surfaced only post-vaccination.

The table lists this clonotype with a few counts. Its antigen is unknown. CDR3 size: 16 residues. V gave up 6 bases and J gave up 5 bases; unmatched junction bases: 17. Germline CDR1 DFQATT, CDR2 SNEGSKA (reference sequence). Treatment noted: approximately 9-day PBMC culture with coronavirus spike peptide pools or control peptides (ViraFEST assay). The V gene is TRBV20-1, the J gene TRBJ2-7; TRBD2 aligns across 9 bases. The clonotype originates from a human donor who had recovered from COVID-19. The specimen sequenced was CD4+ T cells from blood, cultured in vitro. DNA of the CDR3: TGCAGTGCCGAACCGCTGGGGCGGGGGGGGCAGGACGAGCAGTACTTC. It specifies CSAEPLGRGGQDEQYF.